This entry lists 21 T cell receptor beta chains sequenced from one sample in a study of technical replicates of blood from a handful of donors (dated by TCRdb to the late 2010s). Receptor libraries were prepared by the immunoSEQ multiplex PCR assay. This is the immuneACCESS table as TCRdb keeps it, with only in-frame sequences that have V and J called. A part of the clones is gone; compared with another copy, unresolved V genes explain less than half, and the rest is unexplained. The sample table holds under 90,000 clones, of which about 94% were seen once. The ten largest clones represent less than 0.3% of the sample. Sequenced input: T cells isolated from PBMCs. Source of these receptors: a human donor in good health.

This rearrangement joins TRBV6-5 to TRBJ2-3; 8 nucleotides agree with TRBD1. The V gene's germline CDR1 is MNHEY and CDR2 SVGAGI. The length of the CDR3 is 15 residues. The V and J ends lost 5 bases and 3 bases, in that order; junction bases with no gene match: 7. The CDR3 sequence: CASSPRTGPTDTQYF. The DNA for the CDR3 is TGTGCCAGCAGTCCTAGGACAGGGCCTACAGATACGCAGTATTTT.

The chain joins TRBV4-1 to TRBJ1-1, with D tentatively TRBD1 (6 bases). The V gene lost 3 bases and the J gene lost 2 bases, with 10 bases spanning the gap. The germline V gene encodes CDR1 MGHRA and CDR2 YSYEKL. The CDR3 is made up of 14 amino acids. The CDR3 region has the DNA TGCGCCAGCAGCCAGGCGGACAGAAACACTGAAGCTTTCTTT. It translates to CASSQADRNTEAFF.

The genes are TRBV5-6 and TRBJ1-2; D ambiguous. There are 14 residues in the CDR3. CDR1 is SGHDT and CDR2 is YYEEEE in the germline V gene. The V end lost 0 bases, the J end lost 2 bases, and 8 bases lay between the germline ends. CDR3 sequence (DNA): TGTGCCAGCAGCTTGGTTGCCACAAACTATGGCTACACCTTC. This encodes CASSLVATNYGYTF. The complete variable domain, with remaining parts taken from reference TRBV5-6 and TRBJ1-2, reads DAGVTQSPTHLIKTRGQQVTLRCSPKSGHDTVSWYQQALGQGPQFIFQYYEEEERQRGNFPDRFSGHQFPNYSSELNVNALLLGDSALYLCASSLVATNYGYTFGSGTRLTVV.

This sequence joins TRBV4-1 and TRBJ1-5, with D perhaps matching TRBD1 (5 bases). This CDR3 comprises 14 residues. Germline loops: CDR1 MGHRA, CDR2 YSYEKL. Trimming shortened V by 2 bases and J by 3 bases, and 8 bases separated the two germline ends. The DNA for the CDR3 is TGCGCCAGCAGCCAACCGGACACCAATCAGCCCCAGCATTTT. Encoded protein: CASSQPDTNQPQHF.

The gene calls are TRBV7-9 and TRBJ2-3, with TRBD2 matching 10 bases. After removal of 5 bases from V and 2 bases from J, the junction contained 4 bases not matched to a gene. There are 15 residues in the CDR3. Per germline, CDR1 SEHNR and CDR2 FQNEAQ (reference sequence). CDR3 DNA: TGTGCCAGCAGCCGCGGGACTAGCGACACAGATACGCAGTATTTT. Protein product: CASSRGTSDTDTQYF.

This sequence joins TRBV6-5 and TRBJ1-5; D is unclear. From germline, CDR1 is MNHEY and CDR2 SVGAGI. The CDR3 sequence is 14 residues long. V lost 6 bases and J 1 base, leaving 10 bases between the germline ends. The CDR3 bases are TGTGCCAGCAGCCCCTCTGCGAGCAATCAGCCCCAGCATTTT. Its translation is CASSPSASNQPQHF.

The chain has TRBV7-2 and TRBJ2-7; 8 bases align to TRBD2. CDR1 and CDR2 from the germline V gene are SGHTA and FQGNSA. The CDR3 runs 16 residues. V lost 0 bases, J lost 6 bases, and 10 bases stayed unmatched. The CDR3 DNA sequence: TGTGCCAGCAGCTTAGCGGAAAGCGGGAGTGCGGTCGAGCAGTACTTC. It specifies CASSLAESGSAVEQYF.

The CDR3 sequence is CASSLVPSGGEQYF. Here the CDR3 DNA reads TGTGCCAGCAGCTTAGTTCCTAGCGGGGGCGAGCAGTACTTC. V is TRBV7-9 and J is TRBJ2-7; 10 nucleotides line up with TRBD2. Germline CDR1 is SEHNR and CDR2 is FQNEAQ (reference sequence). With 1 base clipped from V and 6 bases from J, the junction kept 3 bases outside the gene matches. The CDR3 covers 14 residues.

This rearrangement joins TRBV19 to TRBJ2-4; 7 nucleotides agree with TRBD2. Germline assignment: CDR1 LNHDA and CDR2 SQIVND (reference sequence). The CDR3 totals 13 residues. Trimming at V came to 3 bases and at J to 8 bases, leaving 4 bases not matched to a gene. The CDR3 DNA reads as TGTGCCAGTAGTATGACTAGCCAGGACATTCAGTACTTC. Translated: CASSMTSQDIQYF.

This sequence joins TRBV11-2 and TRBJ2-3; the match to TRBD2 covers 7 bases. Germline CDR1 SGHAT, CDR2 FQNNGV. After removal of 7 bases from V and 2 bases from J, the junction contained 6 bases not matched to a gene. The CDR3 covers 14 residues. The CDR3 DNA is TGTGCCAGCACCCTAGCGGCGTTCACAGATACGCAGTATTTT. This encodes CASTLAAFTDTQYF.

V gene TRBV5-4 combines with J gene TRBJ2-5, with TRBD1 matching over 8 bases. The CDR3 length is 15 residues. Trimming at V came to 5 bases and at J to 4 bases, leaving 10 bases not matched to a gene. The germline V gene has CDR1 SGHNT and CDR2 YYREEE (reference sequence). As DNA, the CDR3 is TGTGCCAGCAGATCAGGAGGCGGACAGGGAGAGACCCAGTACTTC. Translated: CASRSGGGQGETQYF. Complete variable domain (other parts from reference TRBV5-4 and TRBJ2-5): ETGVTQSPTHLIKTRGQQVTLRCSSQSGHNTVSWYQQALGQGPQFIFQYYREEENGRGNFPPRFSGLQFPNYSSELNVNALELDDSALYLCASRSGGGQGETQYFGPGTRLLVL.

V and J are TRBV27 and TRBJ2-7, with D perhaps matching TRBD1 (6 bases). In germline, CDR1 is MNHEY, CDR2 SMNVEV (reference sequence). The CDR3 has 14 amino acids. V lost 2 bases and J lost 4, with 12 bases in between. CDR3 amino acids: CASSLRGTLYEQYF. The DNA of the CDR3 is TGTGCCAGCAGTTTAAGGGGGACCCTGTACGAGCAGTACTTC.

In regard to this clone: The junction and the germline gene differ at one end; a read error may be behind it. The chain carries TRBV30 and TRBJ2-7, with a possible D match to TRBD2 (5 bases). Germline V gene lookup returns CDR1 GTSNPN and CDR2 SVGIG (reference sequence). This CDR3 is built from 12 residues. The CDR3 loop is CAGRFRTYEQYF. Written as DNA, the CDR3 is TGTGCCGGGAGATTCCGTACCTACGAGCAGTACTTC.

The genes are TRBV27 and TRBJ2-3, with 7 bases lining up with TRBD2. Germline CDR1 MNHEY, CDR2 SMNVEV (reference sequence). The CDR3 has 14 residues. J gave up 0 bases and V 5 bases, and 2 bases lay outside the gene matches. CDR3 region: CASSRAGSTDTQYF. CDR3 coding DNA: TGTGCCAGCAGTCGAGCGGGGAGCACAGATACGCAGTATTTT.

V gene TRBV6-5 combines with J gene TRBJ1-4; TRBD1 aligns across 7 bases. The CDR3 has 15 amino acids. Germline CDR1 MNHEY, CDR2 SVGAGI. The V segment lost 0 bases and the J segment 5 bases; nucleotides outside the gene matches: 3. The CDR3 coding sequence is TGTGCCAGCAGTTACTCGTCAGGGGGGAATGAAAAACTGTTTTTT. As protein: CASSYSSGGNEKLFF.

This chain connects TRBV28 to TRBJ2-1; the D gene is possibly TRBD2 (7 bases). The V gene lost 7 bases and the J gene lost 9 bases, with 22 bases spanning the gap. This CDR3 spans 15 amino acids. Germline CDR1 MDHEN, CDR2 SYDVKM. CDR3 nucleotide sequence: TGTGCCAGCACCACTATAGGGGGGGGTCAGGGTGAGCAGTTCTTC. The encoded protein is CASTTIGGGQGEQFF.

This clone was recorded only once. The chain links TRBV5-1 to TRBJ2-7, with 7 bases lining up with TRBD1. V was pared by 3 bases and J by 2 bases, with 8 bases of the junction left unmatched. This CDR3 contains 15 residues. The germline V gene has CDR1 SGHRS and CDR2 YFSETQ. CDR3 loop: CASSWVGDSPYEQYF. The CDR3, as DNA: TGCGCCAGCAGCTGGGTGGGGGACAGCCCCTACGAGCAGTACTTC.

The chain links TRBV7-9 to TRBJ2-7; 8 nucleotides match TRBD1. CDR3 length equals 13 residues. The germline CDR1 and CDR2 sequences are SEHNR and FQNEAQ (reference sequence). The V segment lost 2 bases and the J segment 6 bases; nucleotides outside the gene matches: 3. The CDR3, as DNA: TGTGCCAGCAGCTTACGGACAGGGATCGAGCAGTACTTC. This encodes CASSLRTGIEQYF.

The rearrangement links TRBV4-2 to TRBJ1-2; 8 bases align to TRBD1. V dropped 1 base and J dropped 7; count of bases not matched to a gene: 5. Germline assignment: CDR1 LGHNA and CDR2 YNFKEQ. The CDR3 length is 14 residues. The DNA for the CDR3 is TGTGCCAGCAGCCAAGCTGGACAGGGTATTGGCTACACCTTC. The encoded protein is CASSQAGQGIGYTF.

This clone appeared a single time. The chain recombines TRBV10-3 with TRBJ1-2; D is unclear. This CDR3 spans 14 amino acids. Germline V gene lookup returns CDR1 ENHRY and CDR2 SYGVKD. Trimming cost V 0 bases and J 7 bases, with 12 bases left between them. CDR3 nucleotide sequence: TGTGCCATCAGTGAGTCCGCGGGAAAGGGTGGCTACACCTTC. It translates to CAISESAGKGGYTF.

This sequence joins TRBV10-1 and TRBJ2-7; 9 nucleotides agree with TRBD1. Looked up from germline, CDR1 is WNHNN and CDR2 is SYGVQD (reference sequence). There are 18 residues in the CDR3. V shed 6 bases, J shed 3 bases, and the junction held 18 bases outside the gene matches. CDR3 in DNA: TGCGCCAGCAGCGGGACAGGGTCACAACAATCCTTAATCTACGAGCAGTACTTC. It codes for CASSGTGSQQSLIYEQYF.